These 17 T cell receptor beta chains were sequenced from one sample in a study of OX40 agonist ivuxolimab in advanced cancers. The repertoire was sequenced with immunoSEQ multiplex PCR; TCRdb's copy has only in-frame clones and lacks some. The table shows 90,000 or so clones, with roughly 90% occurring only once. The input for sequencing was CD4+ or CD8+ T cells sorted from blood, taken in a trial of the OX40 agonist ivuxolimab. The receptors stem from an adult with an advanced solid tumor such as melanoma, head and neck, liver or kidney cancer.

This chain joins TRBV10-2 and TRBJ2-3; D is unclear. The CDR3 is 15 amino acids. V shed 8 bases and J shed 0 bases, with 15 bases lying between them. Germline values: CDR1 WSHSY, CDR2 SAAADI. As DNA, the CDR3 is TGCGCCAGCGAGCGAGGCGGCTCTAGCACAGATACGCAGTATTTT. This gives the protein CASERGGSSTDTQYF.

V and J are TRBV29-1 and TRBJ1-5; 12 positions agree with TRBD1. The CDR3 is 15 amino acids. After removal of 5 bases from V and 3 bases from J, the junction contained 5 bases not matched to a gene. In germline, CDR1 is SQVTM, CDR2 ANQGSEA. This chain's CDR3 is CSVSGTGGFNQPQHF. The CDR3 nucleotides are TGCAGCGTTTCCGGGACAGGGGGCTTCAATCAGCCCCAGCATTTT.

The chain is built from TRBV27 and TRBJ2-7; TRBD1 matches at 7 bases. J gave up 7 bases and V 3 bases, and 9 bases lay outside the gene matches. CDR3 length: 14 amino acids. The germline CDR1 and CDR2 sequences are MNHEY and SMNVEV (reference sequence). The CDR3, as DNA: TGTGCCAGCAGTTTGACAGGGTCTACCACGGAGCAGTACTTC. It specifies CASSLTGSTTEQYF.

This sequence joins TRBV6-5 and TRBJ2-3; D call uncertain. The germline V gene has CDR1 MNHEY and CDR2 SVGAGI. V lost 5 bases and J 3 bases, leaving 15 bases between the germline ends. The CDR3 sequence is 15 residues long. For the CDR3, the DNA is TGTGCCAGCAGTCTATCTCTAGGGATTACAGATACGCAGTATTTT. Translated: CASSLSLGITDTQYF.

CDR3: CASSQDRRSTEAFF. CDR3 DNA sequence: TGTGCCAGCAGCCAGGACAGGAGGTCCACTGAAGCTTTCTTT. The chain links TRBV2 to TRBJ1-1; 7 bases are shared with TRBD1. V shed 6 bases and J 4 bases; nucleotides not matched to a gene: 8. This CDR3 spans 14 amino acids. Germline V gene data show CDR1 as SNHLY and CDR2 as FYNNEI.

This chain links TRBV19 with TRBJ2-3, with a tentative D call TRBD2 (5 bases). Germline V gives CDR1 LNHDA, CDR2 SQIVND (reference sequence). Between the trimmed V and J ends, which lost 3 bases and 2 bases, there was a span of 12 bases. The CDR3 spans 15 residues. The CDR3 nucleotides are TGTGCCAGTAGTATGTCTGGGGAGTTCACAGATACGCAGTATTTT. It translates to CASSMSGEFTDTQYF.

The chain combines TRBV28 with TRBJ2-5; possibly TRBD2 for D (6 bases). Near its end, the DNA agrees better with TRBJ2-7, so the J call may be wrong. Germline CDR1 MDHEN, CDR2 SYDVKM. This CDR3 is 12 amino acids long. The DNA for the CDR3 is TGTGCCAGCTTCGGGGGCTCCTACGAGCAGTACTTC. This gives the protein CASFGGSYEQYF.

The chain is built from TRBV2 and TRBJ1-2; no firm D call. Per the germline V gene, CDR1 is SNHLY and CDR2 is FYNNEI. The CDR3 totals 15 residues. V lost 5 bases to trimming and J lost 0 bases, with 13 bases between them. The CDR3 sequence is CASSPTGRSNYGYTF. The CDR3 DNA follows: TGTGCCAGCAGTCCCACTGGAAGGTCTAACTATGGCTACACCTTC.

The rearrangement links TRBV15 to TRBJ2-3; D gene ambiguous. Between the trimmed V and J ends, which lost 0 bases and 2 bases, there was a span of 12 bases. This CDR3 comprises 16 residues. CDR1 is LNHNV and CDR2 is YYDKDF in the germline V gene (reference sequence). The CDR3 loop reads CATSRDKARNTDTQYF. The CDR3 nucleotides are TGTGCCACCAGCAGAGATAAGGCCAGAAACACAGATACGCAGTATTTT.

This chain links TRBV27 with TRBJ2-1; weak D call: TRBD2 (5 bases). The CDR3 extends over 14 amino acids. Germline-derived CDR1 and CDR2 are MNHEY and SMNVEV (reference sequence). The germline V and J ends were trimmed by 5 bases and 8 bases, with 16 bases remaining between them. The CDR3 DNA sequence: TGTGCCAGCAGTCCCCCCTCCCTAGCTGATGAGCAGTTCTTC. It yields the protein CASSPPSLADEQFF.

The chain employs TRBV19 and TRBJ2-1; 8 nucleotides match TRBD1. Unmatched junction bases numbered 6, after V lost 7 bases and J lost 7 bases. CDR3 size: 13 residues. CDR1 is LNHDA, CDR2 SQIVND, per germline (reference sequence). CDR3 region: CASTWTGRNEQFF. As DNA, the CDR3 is TGTGCCAGTACCTGGACAGGGCGGAATGAGCAGTTCTTC. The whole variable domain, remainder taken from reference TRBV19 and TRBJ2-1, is DGGITQSPKYLFRKEGQNVTLSCEQNLNHDAMYWYRQDPGQGLRLIYYSQIVNDFQKGDIAEGYSVSREKKESFPLTVTSAQKNPTAFYLCASTWTGRNEQFFGPGTRLTVL.

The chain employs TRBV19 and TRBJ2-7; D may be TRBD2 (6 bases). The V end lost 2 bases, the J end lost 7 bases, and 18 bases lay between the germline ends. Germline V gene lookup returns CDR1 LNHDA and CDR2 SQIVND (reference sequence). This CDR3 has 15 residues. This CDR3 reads CASSISGASAPEQYF. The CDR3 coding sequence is TGTGCCAGTAGTATAAGTGGGGCTAGCGCTCCGGAGCAGTACTTC. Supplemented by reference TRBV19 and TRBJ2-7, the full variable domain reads DGGITQSPKYLFRKEGQNVTLSCEQNLNHDAMYWYRQDPGQGLRLIYYSQIVNDFQKGDIAEGYSVSREKKESFPLTVTSAQKNPTAFYLCASSISGASAPEQYFGPGTRLTVT.

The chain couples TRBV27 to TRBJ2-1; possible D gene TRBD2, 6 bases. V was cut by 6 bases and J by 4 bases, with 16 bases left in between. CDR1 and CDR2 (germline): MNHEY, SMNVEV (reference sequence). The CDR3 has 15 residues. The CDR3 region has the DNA TGTGCCAGCAGCGTTGACCAACTAGCTTACAATGAGCAGTTCTTC. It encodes CASSVDQLAYNEQFF.

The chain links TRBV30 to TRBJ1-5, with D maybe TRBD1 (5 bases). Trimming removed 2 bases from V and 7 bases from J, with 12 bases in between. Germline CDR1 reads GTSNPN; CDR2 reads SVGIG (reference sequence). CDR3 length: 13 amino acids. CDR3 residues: CAWSLGGGQPQHF. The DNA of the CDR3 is TGTGCCTGGAGTCTCGGTGGGGGGCAGCCCCAGCATTTT. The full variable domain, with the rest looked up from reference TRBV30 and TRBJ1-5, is SQTIHQWPATLVQPVGSPLSLECTVEGTSNPNLYWYRQAAGRGLQLLFYSVGIGQISSEVPQNLSASRPQDRQFILSSKKLLLSDSGFYLCAWSLGGGQPQHFGDGTRLSIL.

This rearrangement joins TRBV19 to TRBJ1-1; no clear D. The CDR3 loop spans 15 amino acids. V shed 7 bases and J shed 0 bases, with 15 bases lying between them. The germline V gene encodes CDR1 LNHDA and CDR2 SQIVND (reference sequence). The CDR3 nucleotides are TGTGCCAGTACCTTGGGCGGGGATCTGAACACTGAAGCTTTCTTT. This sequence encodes CASTLGGDLNTEAFF.

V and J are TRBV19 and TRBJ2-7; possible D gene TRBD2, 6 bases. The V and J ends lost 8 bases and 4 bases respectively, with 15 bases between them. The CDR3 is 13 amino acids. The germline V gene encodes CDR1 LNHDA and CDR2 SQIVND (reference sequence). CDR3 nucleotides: TGTGCCAGTCTTGCCCCCGGGGGATACGAGCAGTACTTC. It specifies CASLAPGGYEQYF. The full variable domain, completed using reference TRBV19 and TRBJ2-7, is DGGITQSPKYLFRKEGQNVTLSCEQNLNHDAMYWYRQDPGQGLRLIYYSQIVNDFQKGDIAEGYSVSREKKESFPLTVTSAQKNPTAFYLCASLAPGGYEQYFGPGTRLTVT.

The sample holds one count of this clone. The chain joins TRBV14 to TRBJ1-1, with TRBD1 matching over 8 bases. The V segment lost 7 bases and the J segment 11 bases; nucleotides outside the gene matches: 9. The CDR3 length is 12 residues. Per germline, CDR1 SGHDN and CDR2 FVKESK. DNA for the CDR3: TGTGCCAGCAACTCCGCAGGGGGCAACGCTTTCTTT. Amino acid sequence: CASNSAGGNAFF.